This T cell receptor (beta chain) was captured in a study of OX40 agonist ivuxolimab in advanced cancers. Background on the study: An agonistic anti-OX40 (CD134) antibody, ivuxolimab, was used to treat the patients. Every 2 weeks, patients got intravenous ivuxolimab at one of six dose levels (0.01-10 mg/kg).

Looked up from germline, CDR1 is GTSNPN and CDR2 is SVGIG (reference sequence). The CDR3 extends over 15 amino acids. V lost 1 base and J lost 8, with 18 bases in between. Broader study findings: Antigen specificity of clonally expanded peripheral T cells was not established.

The repertoire was sequenced with immunoSEQ multiplex PCR; TCRdb's copy has only in-frame clones and lacks some. The table records 73,000 or so clones, around nine tenths of them present only once. On this clone itself: The antigen is not known.

The sequenced sample was CD4+ or CD8+ T cells sorted from blood, obtained in a trial of the OX40 agonist ivuxolimab. V usage is TRBV30 and J usage is TRBJ1-5; D remains ambiguous. This TCR came from an adult with an advanced solid tumor such as melanoma, head and neck, liver or kidney cancer. The chain's CDR3 is CAWSASVVQSEPQHF. The CDR3 nucleotides read TGTGCCTGGAGTGCAAGTGTTGTACAAAGTGAGCCCCAGCATTTT.